These T cell receptor beta chains were read from a single sample in a study of OX40 agonist ivuxolimab in advanced cancers. Generated by immunoSEQ multiplex PCR, the TCRdb table keeps only in-frame clones and is missing some. Of some 46,000 clones in the sample, roughly 87% are singletons; the top ten hold roughly 18%. The source material was CD4+ or CD8+ T cells sorted from blood, sampled in a trial of the OX40 agonist ivuxolimab. These receptors originate from an adult with an advanced solid tumor such as melanoma, head and neck, liver or kidney cancer. The conserved cysteine and the conserved F or W are not part of the CDR3 here. The order of the fields is D gene, V gene, CDR3 length, CDR3 protein. D genes are given only for firm matches.

d_gene: TRBD2
v_gene: TRBV10-1
len: 14
CDR3aa: ASSERTSGLKDEQF

d_gene: TRBD2
v_gene: TRBV27
len: 14
CDR3aa: ASSLISGASYNEQF

d_gene: -
v_gene: TRBV7-9
len: 16
CDR3aa: ASSLGPGHGRTNYGYT

d_gene: -
v_gene: TRBV4-2
len: 13
CDR3aa: ASSQDLRATGELF

d_gene: -
v_gene: TRBV19
len: 13
CDR3aa: ASSTLGGGNQPQH

d_gene: -
v_gene: TRBV6-1
len: 11
CDR3aa: ASSELGGFGAF

d_gene: TRBD1
v_gene: TRBV6-5
len: 11
CDR3aa: ASTSRDSYGYT

d_gene: TRBD1
v_gene: TRBV19
len: 14
CDR3aa: ASSNGDRVRTGELF

d_gene: -
v_gene: TRBV6-5
len: 11
CDR3aa: ASSYGGGWGYT

d_gene: TRBD1
v_gene: TRBV11-2
len: 12
CDR3aa: ASAGTGGIYTQY

d_gene: -
v_gene: TRBV4-2
len: 13
CDR3aa: ASSQVGAKGYGYT

d_gene: TRBD1
v_gene: TRBV5-5
len: 13
CDR3aa: ASRLDRGSYNEQF

d_gene: -
v_gene: TRBV9
len: 12
CDR3aa: ASSGEGFPDTQY

d_gene: -
v_gene: TRBV7-3
len: 13
CDR3aa: ASSPDRFGNTEAF

d_gene: -
v_gene: TRBV2
len: 12
CDR3aa: ASREGSGNEKLF

d_gene: TRBD2
v_gene: TRBV4-3
len: 14
CDR3aa: APPGLAGCDTGELF

d_gene: -
v_gene: TRBV6-5
len: 11
CDR3aa: ASRPAGTGELF

d_gene: -
v_gene: TRBV7-9
len: 14
CDR3aa: ASSLAGAEWAYGYT

d_gene: -
v_gene: TRBV4-2
len: 16
CDR3aa: ASSQDWVGPSSYNEQF

d_gene: -
v_gene: TRBV5-8
len: 10
CDR3aa: ASSAETYEQY

d_gene: -
v_gene: TRBV4-3
len: 13
CDR3aa: ASSQASNPGETQY

d_gene: -
v_gene: TRBV7-2
len: 10
CDR3aa: ASSLVGYEQF

d_gene: -
v_gene: TRBV4-1
len: 11
CDR3aa: ASRTGSNEKLF

d_gene: TRBD1
v_gene: TRBV7-6
len: 12
CDR3aa: ASSLGQGTDTQY

d_gene: -
v_gene: TRBV28
len: 12
CDR3aa: ASSLSYREVEQY

d_gene: TRBD1
v_gene: TRBV15
len: 12
CDR3aa: ATSIGDRDYGYT

d_gene: -
v_gene: TRBV7-3
len: 10
CDR3aa: ASSLVTGELF

d_gene: -
v_gene: TRBV11-2
len: 14
CDR3aa: ASSLVGVGSYNEQF

d_gene: -
v_gene: TRBV4-2
len: 15
CDR3aa: ASSQESLTGIDSPLH

d_gene: -
v_gene: TRBV2
len: 12
CDR3aa: ASSEGGFNQPQH

d_gene: -
v_gene: TRBV4-1
len: 15
CDR3aa: ASSRKAASGGPNEQF

d_gene: -
v_gene: TRBV28
len: 16
CDR3aa: ASSLSTGSGVGATEAF

d_gene: -
v_gene: TRBV4-3
len: 13
CDR3aa: ASSQERAGPYGYT

d_gene: -
v_gene: TRBV5-4
len: 12
CDR3aa: ASRFRGGQETQY

d_gene: -
v_gene: TRBV2
len: 13
CDR3aa: ASSETAYTLLGLV

d_gene: -
v_gene: TRBV6-6
len: 13
CDR3aa: ASSYSEGSGNTIY

d_gene: TRBD2
v_gene: TRBV9
len: 15
CDR3aa: ASSADLSGGSGDTQY

d_gene: -
v_gene: TRBV4-3
len: 17
CDR3aa: ASSQDTSDDMSGTDTQY

d_gene: -
v_gene: TRBV19
len: 13
CDR3aa: ASSFLRDSNQPQH

d_gene: -
v_gene: TRBV7-9
len: 12
CDR3aa: ASTVTGTSGELF

d_gene: -
v_gene: TRBV5-6
len: 11
CDR3aa: ASSWHVRETQY

d_gene: TRBD1
v_gene: TRBV10-3
len: 14
CDR3aa: AISEPNRGRHTEAF

d_gene: -
v_gene: TRBV15
len: 14
CDR3aa: ATSRDPPPGDNEQF

d_gene: -
v_gene: TRBV11-2
len: 13
CDR3aa: ASRAGTSSNQPQH

d_gene: TRBD2
v_gene: TRBV11-2
len: 10
CDR3aa: ASGGGTDTQY

d_gene: -
v_gene: TRBV9
len: 14
CDR3aa: ASSVVGASSGNTIY

d_gene: -
v_gene: TRBV6-4
len: 11
CDR3aa: ASSEFATGELF

d_gene: -
v_gene: TRBV7-9
len: 12
CDR3aa: ASSSDGLLGGYT

d_gene: -
v_gene: TRBV9
len: 10
CDR3aa: ASSVVEYGYT